One sample yielded the 18 T cell receptor beta chains listed below, sequenced in a study of CD8 T cells in ankylosing spondylitis. TCRdb ran MiXCR on the 5' RACE reads and lists one entry per CDR3 protein. The data show around 250,000 distinct CDR3 sequences, about 11% seen once. The specimen sequenced was blood, either unsorted or a sorted T cell fraction (not recorded which). The receptors here all came from a male donor with ankylosing spondylitis or in good health (not recorded which).

In its sample, this clonotype was seen many times. The V call is TRBV6-1, the J call TRBJ2-4; D is perhaps TRBD1 (6 bases). The germline V and J ends were trimmed by 6 bases and 0 bases, with 15 bases remaining between them. CDR3 length: 16 amino acids. Germline V gene sequence: CDR1 MNHNS, CDR2 SASEGT. The CDR3 nucleotides read TGTGCCAGCAGCGAACAGGGACGGTCAGCCAAAAACATTCAGTACTTC. Translation gives CASSEQGRSAKNIQYF.

This clonotype occurred a few times. The rearrangement links TRBV20-1 to TRBJ2-3; D may be TRBD2 (5 bases). The CDR3 is 15 residues long. V lost 0 bases and J lost 1, with 11 bases in between. In germline, CDR1 is DFQATT, CDR2 SNEGSKA (reference sequence). The CDR3 sequence is CSAREQSGGTDTQYF. CDR3 bases: TGCAGTGCTAGAGAACAAAGCGGAGGCACAGATACGCAGTATTTT.

The V call is TRBV9, the J call TRBJ2-1; 7 bases match TRBD2. Germline V CDR1 and CDR2: SGDLS, YYNGEE. Trimming took 0 bases from V and 3 from J; bases not matched to a gene: 3. This CDR3 has 15 residues. CDR3 nucleotides: TGTGCCAGCAGCGTAGGCAGCGGGGACTACAATGAGCAGTTCTTC. This codes for CASSVGSGDYNEQFF. Combining the CDR3 with reference TRBV9 and TRBJ2-1 gives the whole variable domain DSGVTQTPKHLITATGQRVTLRCSPRSGDLSVYWYQQSLDQGLQFLIQYYNGEERAKGNILERFSAQQFPDLHSELNLSSLELGDSALYFCASSVGSGDYNEQFFGPGTRLTVL.

This clonotype came up many times. V gene TRBV11-2 combines with J gene TRBJ1-2; D call uncertain. The CDR3 contains 12 residues. Germline loops: CDR1 SGHAT, CDR2 FQNNGV. V was shortened by 3 bases and J by 2 bases, with 4 bases between the two germline ends. DNA of the CDR3: TGTGCCAGCAGCTTCAGAAACTATGGCTACACCTTC. Its translation is CASSFRNYGYTF.

This clonotype occurred a few times. The chain combines TRBV3-1 with TRBJ2-2; D ambiguous. The CDR3 runs 11 residues. The V end was cut by 3 bases, the J end by 15 bases, with 11 bases between. Germline V gene sequence: CDR1 LGHDT, CDR2 YNNKEL (reference sequence). The CDR3 reads CASSQGNWVFF. DNA of the CDR3: TGTGCCAGCAGCCAGGGCAATTGGGTGTTTTTT.

This clonotype came up many times. J is TRBJ2-2 and V is TRBV15; perhaps TRBD2 as D (6 bases). The CDR3 length is 16 residues. The ends were cut back, 5 bases at V and 4 bases at J, with 17 bases in the middle. From germline, CDR1 is LNHNV and CDR2 YYDKDF (reference sequence). The CDR3 spells CATSPGGGQGTGELFF. Here the CDR3 DNA reads TGTGCCACCAGCCCCGGTGGAGGGCAAGGCACCGGGGAGCTGTTTTTT.

This clonotype was counted at least ten times. The chain links TRBV12-3 or TRBV12-4 to TRBJ2-2; 16 bases agree with TRBD2. With 3 bases clipped from V and 6 bases from J, the junction kept 1 base outside the gene matches. The length of the CDR3 is 16 residues. The CDR3 here is CASSFGTSGGAGELFF. CDR3 bases: TGTGCCAGCAGTTTCGGGACTAGCGGGGGGGCCGGGGAGCTGTTTTTT.

The sample holds many counts of this clonotype. This chain connects TRBV6-5 to TRBJ1-1; D call uncertain. CDR1 and CDR2 (germline): MNHEY, SVGAGI. CDR3 size: 13 residues. Trimming left V 0 bases short and J 6 bases short, with 8 bases between. The CDR3 DNA is TGTGCCAGCAGTTACTCGTGGAGCGCTGAAGCTTTCTTT. It translates to CASSYSWSAEAFF.

Only a few counts were recorded for this clonotype. The genes are TRBV28 and TRBJ2-3; D is ambiguous. The CDR3 covers 13 residues. Germline values: CDR1 MDHEN, CDR2 SYDVKM. Trimming removed 7 bases from V and 6 bases from J, with 14 bases in between. The CDR3 DNA follows: TGTGCCAGCACGAGGCAAGAAGGTGATACGCAGTATTTT. As protein: CASTRQEGDTQYF.

There are many counts of this clonotype. The CDR3 protein is CASTSRTRYGYTF. CDR3 DNA sequence: TGTGCCAGCACCTCGAGGACCCGCTATGGCTACACCTTC. The chain carries TRBV28 and TRBJ1-2; D gene uncertain. Germline V CDR1 and CDR2: MDHEN, SYDVKM. With 7 bases removed from V and 4 bases from J, the gap between germline ends came to 13 bases. The CDR3 contains 13 residues.

The gene calls are TRBV11-2 and TRBJ1-3; D is ambiguous. The CDR3 contains 18 residues. CDR1 and CDR2 from the germline V gene are SGHAT and FQNNGV. V was trimmed by 1 base and J by 0 bases, leaving 16 bases between them. CDR3 nucleotides: TGTGCCAGCAGCTTAGGTCCCCGCGCAAAATACTCTGGAAACACCATATATTTT. It codes for CASSLGPRAKYSGNTIYF.

This clonotype was observed a few times. The genes are TRBV12-3 or TRBV12-4 and TRBJ2-7, with TRBD1 identical over 7 bases. The ends lost 2 bases at V and 2 bases at J; junction bases unmatched: 6. The CDR3 extends over 15 amino acids. CDR3 coding DNA: TGTGCCAGCAGTTTATTTGGTCAGGGGGCCTACGAGCAGTACTTC. It encodes CASSLFGQGAYEQYF.

This clonotype has more than one count but fewer than ten. The J gene is TRBJ2-1, the V gene TRBV9, with a possible D match to TRBD2 (5 bases). The V gene's germline CDR1 is SGDLS and CDR2 YYNGEE. Trimming pared 0 bases from V and 6 bases from J, leaving 10 bases between. The CDR3 totals 14 residues. The DNA for the CDR3 is TGTGCCAGCAGCGTAGCAGCTAGCTCCAATGAGCAGTTCTTC. This gives the protein CASSVAASSNEQFF. The full variable domain, rest sourced from reference TRBV9 and TRBJ2-1, is DSGVTQTPKHLITATGQRVTLRCSPRSGDLSVYWYQQSLDQGLQFLIQYYNGEERAKGNILERFSAQQFPDLHSELNLSSLELGDSALYFCASSVAASSNEQFFGPGTRLTVL.

In this sample, this clonotype turned up a few times. The V and J genes are TRBV5-1 and TRBJ2-5; D perhaps matches TRBD2 (5 bases). CDR3 length: 13 amino acids. CDR1 is SGHRS, CDR2 YFSETQ, per germline. Trimming left V 1 base short and J 5 bases short, with 9 bases between. As DNA, the CDR3 is TGCGCCAGCAGCTTGTGGCAGCGGGAGACCCAGTACTTC. This encodes CASSLWQRETQYF.

Regarding this clonotype: This may be a read error, as it is one base from a much larger clone. The CDR3 DNA reads TGTGCCAGCAGCCCCCGGGAGGGCGACGACGAGCAGTACTTC. Translation gives CASSPREGDDEQYF. This chain links TRBV7-7 with TRBJ2-7, with TRBD2 identical over 8 bases. The CDR3 extends over 14 amino acids. V was clipped by 5 bases and J by 5 bases; unmatched bases: 8. Germline values: CDR1 SSHAT, CDR2 FNYEAQ (reference sequence). Complete variable domain (other parts from reference TRBV7-7 and TRBJ2-7): GAGVSQSPRYKVTKRGQDVTLRCDPISSHATLYWYQQALGQGPEFLTYFNYEAQPDKSGLPSDRFSAERPEGSISTLTIQRTEQRDSAMYRCASSPREGDDEQYFGPGTRLTVT.

This clonotype was counted between two and nine times. This chain connects TRBV28 to TRBJ2-3; the D gene could be TRBD1 or TRBD2 (6 bases each). The germline V gene has CDR1 MDHEN and CDR2 SYDVKM. The CDR3 spans 14 residues. The germline V and J ends were trimmed by 7 bases and 0 bases, with 11 bases remaining between them. The CDR3 nucleotides read TGTGCCAGCAAGGCCGGGGGCAGCACAGATACGCAGTATTTT. Amino acid sequence: CASKAGGSTDTQYF.

In this sample, this clonotype turned up many times. This chain uses TRBV15 with TRBJ2-2; the match to TRBD1 covers 12 bases. Germline loops: CDR1 LNHNV, CDR2 YYDKDF (reference sequence). This CDR3 spans 19 amino acids. J was trimmed by 0 bases and V by 2 bases; bases with no gene match: 7. CDR3: CATSRSGTGGFANTGELFF. CDR3 nucleotides: TGTGCCACCAGCAGATCGGGGACAGGGGGCTTCGCGAACACCGGGGAGCTGTTTTTT.

This clonotype was observed many times. The chain uses TRBV2 and TRBJ1-5, with TRBD1 matching 9 bases. The CDR3 length is 14 residues. The ends lost 5 bases at V and 5 bases at J; junction bases unmatched: 4. Germline loops: CDR1 SNHLY, CDR2 FYNNEI. The CDR3 DNA sequence: TGTGCCAGCAGTCCGGGACAGGGATATCAGCCCCAGCATTTT. Its translation: CASSPGQGYQPQHF.